Below, 30 T cell receptor beta chains from the same sample are listed, as sequenced in a study of T-cell memory formation after mild COVID-19. TCRdb used MiXCR to reprocess the 5' RACE reads, holding one entry per CDR3 protein. Among about 470,000 distinct CDR3 sequences, about 18% were seen once, and the ten largest hold more than 9%. Sequencing input: PBMCs or a T cell subset sorted from them (not recorded which). The receptors come from an adult woman who had mild COVID-19 (a few samples of this study predate the infection). Cell type and time point are not known.

J is TRBJ1-2 and V is TRBV29-1; D gene unclear. Trimming shortened V by 5 bases and J by 1 base, and 8 bases separated the two germline ends. Germline CDR1 SQVTM, CDR2 ANQGSEA. CDR3 size: 12 residues. Here the CDR3 reads CSVLEGNYGYTF. The CDR3, as DNA: TGCAGCGTTTTGGAGGGTAACTATGGCTACACCTTC.

Only a few counts were recorded for this clonotype. The chain carries TRBV6-5 and TRBJ2-7, with a tentative D call TRBD1 (5 bases). The CDR3 is 13 residues long. Trimming shortened V by 4 bases and J by 3 bases, and 10 bases separated the two germline ends. Germline V CDR1 and CDR2: MNHEY, SVGAGI. The CDR3, as DNA: TGTGCCAGCAGTTCAGGGTTTTACTACGAGCAGTACTTC. It translates to CASSSGFYYEQYF.

This clonotype came up a few times. The CDR3: CASSLALAPFETQYF. CDR3 nucleotide sequence: TGTGCCAGCAGCTTAGCACTAGCGCCATTCGAGACGCAGTATTTT. The rearrangement links TRBV7-7 to TRBJ2-3; TRBD2 matches 7 bases. With V trimmed by 0 bases and J by 9 bases, 9 bases remained unmatched. Germline loops: CDR1 SSHAT, CDR2 FNYEAQ (reference sequence). The CDR3 length is 15 residues.

V usage is TRBV14 and J usage is TRBJ2-1; the D gene is possibly TRBD1 (5 bases). With 1 base removed from V and 4 bases from J, the gap between germline ends came to 11 bases. This CDR3 has 15 residues. Germline loops: CDR1 SGHDN, CDR2 FVKESK. CDR3 amino acids: CASSQGQYLYNEQFF. The DNA of the CDR3 is TGTGCCAGCAGCCAAGGACAGTATCTTTACAATGAGCAGTTCTTC.

The genes are TRBV2 and TRBJ1-2, with a possible D match to TRBD1 (5 bases). Per the germline V gene, CDR1 is SNHLY and CDR2 is FYNNEI. V lost 3 bases and J lost 7, with 15 bases in between. The CDR3 spans 14 residues. The CDR3 coding sequence is TGTGCCAGCAGTGAGGGGCCAGGGAGTCGTGGCTACACCTTC. Translated, it gives CASSEGPGSRGYTF.

V and J are TRBV20-1 and TRBJ2-3, with TRBD2 matching over 13 bases. V shed 0 bases and J 2 bases; nucleotides not matched to a gene: 5. The CDR3 is 17 amino acids. Germline V lookup: CDR1 DFQATT, CDR2 SNEGSKA (reference sequence). The chain's CDR3 is CSARDLGTSGATDTQYF. CDR3 nucleotides: TGCAGTGCTAGAGATTTGGGGACTAGCGGGGCCACAGATACGCAGTATTTT.

The chain uses TRBV12-3 or TRBV12-4 and TRBJ2-3, with D perhaps matching TRBD2 (6 bases). Deletions cut 7 bases from V and 6 bases from J, with 14 bases between. CDR3 length: 13 residues. CDR3 protein: CASIGGGADTQYF. CDR3 DNA sequence: TGTGCCAGCATCGGGGGAGGAGCGGATACGCAGTATTTT.

This chain uses TRBV20-1 with TRBJ2-7; D might be TRBD2 (5 bases). CDR1 is DFQATT, CDR2 SNEGSKA, per germline (reference sequence). The length of the CDR3 is 18 residues. V lost 5 bases and J lost 0, with 26 bases in between. The CDR3 reads CSASLAGATFGSSYEQYF. The CDR3 DNA sequence: TGCAGTGCTTCGCTAGCTGGAGCGACCTTCGGTAGCTCCTACGAGCAGTACTTC.

A few counts support this clonotype. The genes are TRBV7-3 and TRBJ2-1, with 7 bases identical to TRBD2. The germline V gene encodes CDR1 SGHTA and CDR2 FQGTGA. V shed 3 bases and J 0 bases; nucleotides not matched to a gene: 5. This CDR3 contains 16 residues. In nucleotides, the CDR3 is TGTGCCAGCAGCTTGAGCGGGGAACGCTCCTACAATGAGCAGTTCTTC. Protein sequence: CASSLSGERSYNEQFF.

This chain connects TRBV24-1 to TRBJ2-3; TRBD1 is a possible D gene (6 bases). The CDR3 loop spans 15 amino acids. Germline V gives CDR1 KGHDR, CDR2 SFDVKD. Between the trimmed V and J ends, which lost 2 bases and 9 bases, there was a span of 17 bases. In nucleotides, the CDR3 is TGTGCCACCAGTGATTCTAGCTCCGGGACACCAACGCAGTATTTT. It specifies CATSDSSSGTPTQYF.

A few counts support this clonotype. The rearrangement links TRBV12-3 or TRBV12-4 to TRBJ2-2, with D possibly called TRBD1 or TRBD2 (7 bases each). V was cut by 4 bases and J by 7 bases, with 19 bases left in between. The CDR3 runs 16 residues. DNA of the CDR3: TGTGCCAGCAGTTCTGGGGGGAGGGGGCTGGGCGGGGAGCTGTTTTTT. Its protein product is CASSSGGRGLGGELFF.

This clonotype has more than one count but fewer than ten. The V call is TRBV4-1, the J call TRBJ1-4; the D is unclear. CDR3 length: 12 residues. V was trimmed by 1 base and J by 7 bases, leaving 4 bases between them. Looked up from germline, CDR1 is MGHRA and CDR2 is YSYEKL. CDR3 region: CASSQAAEKLFF. The CDR3 nucleotides read TGCGCCAGCAGCCAAGCCGCTGAAAAACTGTTTTTT.

The genes are TRBV9 and TRBJ1-2, with D maybe TRBD1 (5 bases). The CDR3 length is 15 residues. The germline V and J ends were trimmed by 4 bases and 6 bases, with 19 bases remaining between them. Germline values: CDR1 SGDLS, CDR2 YYNGEE. CDR3 nucleotide sequence: TGTGCCAGCAGCCCTCAATCCGGGACTAGGCATGGCTACACCTTC. Translation gives CASSPQSGTRHGYTF.

V gene TRBV10-3 combines with J gene TRBJ2-3; D remains ambiguous. The V end was cut by 6 bases, the J end by 0 bases, with 4 bases between. Looked up from germline, CDR1 is ENHRY and CDR2 is SYGVKD. The CDR3 spans 12 residues. CDR3 coding DNA: TGTGCCATCAGGACTAGCACAGATACGCAGTATTTT. This gives the protein CAIRTSTDTQYF.

The chain joins TRBV7-2 to TRBJ1-1, with D uncertain. Deletions cut 1 base from V and 5 bases from J, with 8 bases between. CDR1 is SGHTA and CDR2 is FQGNSA in the germline V gene. The CDR3 is 13 amino acids. This CDR3 reads CASSLVGLTEAFF. The CDR3 region has the DNA TGTGCCAGCAGCTTAGTGGGCCTGACTGAAGCTTTCTTT.

In nucleotides, the CDR3 is TGCGCCAGCAGCTTCGGACTTGACAATGAGCAGTTCTTC. Its protein product is CASSFGLDNEQFF. This chain links TRBV5-1 with TRBJ2-1; maybe TRBD2 (5 bases). Germline V CDR1 and CDR2: SGHRS, YFSETQ. This CDR3 spans 13 amino acids. With 2 bases removed from V and 5 bases from J, the gap between germline ends came to 8 bases. The complete variable domain, with remaining parts taken from reference TRBV5-1 and TRBJ2-1, reads KAGVTQTPRYLIKTRGQQVTLSCSPISGHRSVSWYQQTPGQGLQFLFEYFSETQRNKGNFPGRFSGRQFSNSRSEMNVSTLELGDSALYLCASSFGLDNEQFFGPGTRLTVL.

The chain links TRBV7-3 to TRBJ2-1; 10 positions agree with TRBD2. Germline V gene lookup returns CDR1 SGHTA and CDR2 FQGTGA. The CDR3 runs to 14 residues. The V gene end was trimmed by 4 bases and the J gene end by 9 bases; junction bases not matched to a gene: 6. CDR3 sequence reads: CASSSGRTSGEQFF. CDR3 in DNA: TGTGCCAGCAGCTCCGGGCGGACTAGCGGTGAGCAGTTCTTC.

The chain couples TRBV19 to TRBJ1-5; D remains ambiguous. The CDR3 consists of 12 residues. V was clipped by 3 bases and J by 8 bases, with 8 bases between them. Germline CDR1 reads LNHDA; CDR2 reads SQIVND (reference sequence). CDR3 residues: CASSIGGEPQHF. The DNA for the CDR3 is TGTGCCAGTAGTATTGGCGGGGAGCCCCAGCATTTT.

For the CDR3, the DNA is TGTGCCACCAGCGTACAGGGGTACGAAAAACTGTTTTTT. Translation gives CATSVQGYEKLFF. The chain is built from TRBV15 and TRBJ1-4, with 7 nucleotides matching TRBD1. Germline values: CDR1 LNHNV, CDR2 YYDKDF (reference sequence). The CDR3 is made up of 13 amino acids. With V trimmed by 5 bases and J by 8 bases, 5 bases remained unmatched.

Here the CDR3 reads CASSLAVGLQETQYF. As DNA, the CDR3 is TGTGCCAGCAGCTTGGCAGTTGGACTCCAAGAGACCCAGTACTTC. This chain joins TRBV5-6 and TRBJ2-5; tentative D call: TRBD2 (5 bases). The CDR3 extends over 15 amino acids. V was cut by 0 bases and J by 1 base, with 10 bases left in between. CDR1 is SGHDT, CDR2 YYEEEE, per germline.

The chain links TRBV20-1 to TRBJ2-7; 13 bases fit TRBD2. Germline assignment: CDR1 DFQATT and CDR2 SNEGSKA (reference sequence). The CDR3 loop spans 14 amino acids. Trimming removed 6 bases from V and 4 bases from J; junction bases left unmatched: 6. The CDR3 nucleotides read TGCAGTGCCCCCCGACTAGCGGGGGGTTACGAGCAGTACTTC. It codes for CSAPRLAGGYEQYF.

This rearrangement joins TRBV6-6 to TRBJ2-1; TRBD2 matches 9 bases. The junction had 15 bases not matched to a gene; V was cut back by 6 bases and J by 9 bases. The CDR3 runs to 16 residues. CDR1 and CDR2 (germline): MNHNY, SVGAGI (reference sequence). The CDR3 reads CASRSRAGGPSSEQFF. The CDR3, as DNA: TGTGCCAGCAGGTCCCGCGCGGGGGGGCCATCTAGTGAGCAGTTCTTC.

The J gene is TRBJ2-3, the V gene TRBV6-6; 10 bases align to TRBD2. CDR1 and CDR2 (germline): MNHNY, SVGAGI (reference sequence). The CDR3 length is 12 residues. The CDR3: CAGAGGTDTQYF. In DNA form, the CDR3 reads TGTGCTGGAGCGGGAGGGACAGATACGCAGTATTTT.

CDR3 residues: CASSPGRLDYEQYF. The CDR3 region has the DNA TGCGCCAGCAGCCCTGGGCGGCTAGACTACGAGCAGTACTTC. The chain recombines TRBV5-1 with TRBJ2-7; D remains unclear. V was shortened by 4 bases and J by 3 bases, with 14 bases between the two germline ends. The CDR3 extends over 14 amino acids. Germline lookup yields CDR1 SGHRS and CDR2 YFSETQ.

This clonotype was recorded many times. The genes are TRBV7-2 and TRBJ2-1; possibly TRBD2 for D (7 bases). Per germline, CDR1 SGHTA and CDR2 FQGNSA. The CDR3 sequence is 18 residues long. Trimming cost V 2 bases and J 0 bases, with 17 bases left between them. The CDR3 DNA is TGTGCCAGCAGCTTATCATGGGGGGGCCCAAGCTCCTACAATGAGCAGTTCTTC. Translating gives CASSLSWGGPSSYNEQFF.

The chain employs TRBV5-1 and TRBJ2-2; D possibly corresponds to TRBD2 (5 bases). Germline V CDR1 and CDR2: SGHRS, YFSETQ. The CDR3 is 14 amino acids. Trimming removed 4 bases from V and 4 bases from J, with 11 bases in between. CDR3 DNA sequence: TGCGCCAGCAGCCCCGGGGTTGGCACCGGGGAGCTGTTTTTT. Protein product: CASSPGVGTGELFF.

This clonotype was seen at least ten times. J is TRBJ2-7 and V is TRBV9; 7 bases map to TRBD1. CDR1 and CDR2 from the germline V gene are SGDLS and YYNGEE. This CDR3 has 13 residues. J gave up 4 bases and V 3 bases, and 4 bases lay outside the gene matches. The DNA for the CDR3 is TGTGCCAGCAGCGGGACAGGAGATTACGAGCAGTACTTC. Amino acid sequence: CASSGTGDYEQYF.

This clonotype was seen only a few times. J is TRBJ2-1 and V is TRBV20-1; D is perhaps TRBD1 (5 bases). V lost 5 bases to trimming and J lost 4 bases, with 9 bases between them. CDR1 is DFQATT and CDR2 is SNEGSKA in the germline V gene (reference sequence). The CDR3 totals 12 residues. CDR3 sequence reads: CSALGAYNEQFF. CDR3 DNA: TGCAGTGCTCTAGGGGCGTACAATGAGCAGTTCTTC.

The table lists this clonotype with many counts. V gene TRBV7-6 combines with J gene TRBJ2-5; possibly TRBD2 for D (5 bases). CDR3 size: 14 residues. V was pared by 1 base and J by 2 bases, with 8 bases between. Germline V lookup: CDR1 SGHVS, CDR2 FNYEAQ. The CDR3 DNA sequence: TGTGCCAGCAGCTTAGGGACTCTTCAAGAGACCCAGTACTTC. It is translated as CASSLGTLQETQYF. The full variable domain, in which reference TRBV7-6 and TRBJ2-5 provide the parts outside the CDR3, is GAGVSQSPRYKVTKRGQDVALRCDPISGHVSLYWYRQALGQGPEFLTYFNYEAQQDKSGLPNDRFSAERPEGSISTLTIQRTEQRDSAMYRCASSLGTLQETQYFGPGTRLLVL.

V usage is TRBV7-3 and J usage is TRBJ2-1; 8 bases are a match to TRBD1. This CDR3 comprises 16 residues. V shed 4 bases, J shed 0 bases, and the junction held 5 bases outside the gene matches. Germline V gene sequence: CDR1 SGHTA, CDR2 FQGTGA. The CDR3 coding sequence is TGTGCCAGCAGCTCCCCGGACAGGGACTCCTACAATGAGCAGTTCTTC. Its translation: CASSSPDRDSYNEQFF.